The 28 T cell receptor beta chains reported below all come from one sample, sequenced in a study of CD8 T cells in ankylosing spondylitis. Points from the study as a whole: Ankylosing spondylitis blood appeared to carry a characteristic TCR beta motif of roughly 8 highly homologous variants.

These receptors' targets are unknown. Each CDR3 protein gets one entry after TCRdb re-called the 5' RACE reads with MiXCR. Among 200,000 to 250,000 distinct CDR3 sequences, around 16% were seen once, and the ten largest hold roughly 43%. Sequencing input: blood, either unsorted or a sorted T cell fraction (not recorded which). The receptors come from a male donor with ankylosing spondylitis.

At least ten counts were recorded for this clonotype. This chain connects TRBV7-9 to TRBJ2-1, with D hard to call. Trimming left V 5 bases short and J 5 bases short, with 19 bases between. The CDR3 consists of 16 residues. Germline V gene sequence: CDR1 SEHNR, CDR2 FQNEAQ (reference sequence). The CDR3 loop reads CASSPSRSTLDNEQFF. The DNA of the CDR3 is TGTGCCAGCAGCCCCAGCCGGTCAACCCTGGACAATGAGCAGTTCTTC.

The rearrangement links TRBV6-1 to TRBJ1-2; 10 bases are shared with TRBD1. Per the germline V gene, CDR1 is MNHNS and CDR2 is SASEGT. The V segment lost 6 bases and the J segment 8 bases; nucleotides outside the gene matches: 6. The CDR3 contains 13 residues. The CDR3 DNA reads as TGTGCCAGCAGGGACGGGACAGGGGAAGGCTACACCTTC. Encoded protein: CASRDGTGEGYTF.

This clonotype was detected only once. The chain recombines TRBV4-1 with TRBJ2-7, with 10 bases matching TRBD1. The J segment lost 4 bases and the V segment lost 3 bases, leaving 6 bases of the junction unmatched. The CDR3 spans 15 residues. Germline V gives CDR1 MGHRA, CDR2 YSYEKL. CDR3 sequence (DNA): TGCGCCAGCAGCCAGGAGGGGGACAGGGGTTACGAGCAGTACTTC. As protein: CASSQEGDRGYEQYF.

The V call is TRBV2, the J call TRBJ2-2; D perhaps matches TRBD1 (5 bases). Germline assignment: CDR1 SNHLY and CDR2 FYNNEI. V dropped 8 bases and J dropped 4 bases, with 14 bases sitting between them. This CDR3 spans 14 amino acids. CDR3 protein: CASDIQDRTGELFF. The CDR3 coding sequence is TGTGCCAGCGATATACAGGATCGCACCGGGGAGCTGTTTTTT.

This clonotype has only a few counts. The chain combines TRBV3-1 with TRBJ1-4; possibly TRBD1 for D (6 bases). The CDR3 has 14 residues. V was trimmed by 5 bases and J by 5 bases, leaving 12 bases between them. Germline V CDR1 and CDR2: LGHDT, YNNKEL (reference sequence). CDR3 amino acids: CASSMDSDNEKLFF. In DNA form, the CDR3 reads TGTGCCAGCAGCATGGACAGTGACAATGAAAAACTGTTTTTT.

The chain couples TRBV6-5 to TRBJ2-1; TRBD2 matches at 10 bases. The CDR3 is 15 amino acids. Germline loops: CDR1 MNHEY, CDR2 SVGAGI. V was pared by 5 bases and J by 4 bases, with 5 bases of the junction left unmatched. CDR3 amino acids: CASSTDSGGYNEQFF. The CDR3 DNA sequence: TGTGCCAGCAGTACCGATAGCGGGGGGTACAATGAGCAGTTCTTC.

Only a few counts were recorded for this clonotype. In nucleotides, the CDR3 is TGTGCCAGCAGTGGCGACTCCGGGGTTGGTGGGGAGCTGTTTTTT. Amino acid sequence: CASSGDSGVGGELFF. J is TRBJ2-2 and V is TRBV2, with TRBD2 as a possible D gene (5 bases). The CDR3 loop spans 15 amino acids. V was clipped by 4 bases and J by 8 bases, with 17 bases between them. The germline V gene has CDR1 SNHLY and CDR2 FYNNEI.

This clonotype was detected many times. J is TRBJ2-1 and V is TRBV4-3; no clear D. Germline values: CDR1 LGHNA, CDR2 YSLEER. The CDR3 covers 13 residues. V lost 0 bases, J lost 10 bases, and 10 bases lay in between. CDR3 sequence reads: CASSQDRRSEQFF. Written as DNA, the CDR3 is TGCGCCAGCAGCCAAGATAGGCGAAGCGAGCAGTTCTTC.

The rearrangement links TRBV29-1 to TRBJ2-7; D call uncertain. The CDR3 length is 13 residues. V shed 1 base and J shed 1 base, with 8 bases lying between them. Germline V gives CDR1 SQVTM, CDR2 ANQGSEA. The CDR3 is CSVEVPQSYEQYF. CDR3 coding DNA: TGCAGCGTTGAAGTTCCACAGTCCTACGAGCAGTACTTC.

This clonotype was recorded at least ten times. The chain joins TRBV7-9 to TRBJ2-1; D is ambiguous. This CDR3 has 11 residues. V was clipped by 1 base and J by 10 bases, with 5 bases between them. In germline, CDR1 is SEHNR, CDR2 FQNEAQ (reference sequence). The CDR3 DNA reads as TGTGCCAGCAGCTTAGGTCAGGAGCAGTTCTTC. Encoded protein: CASSLGQEQFF.

The gene calls are TRBV6-5 and TRBJ2-1; perhaps TRBD2 as D (5 bases). Trimming took off 11 bases at V and 5 bases at J, with 13 bases between the two ends. Germline-derived CDR1 and CDR2 are MNHEY and SVGAGI. The CDR3 has 12 amino acids. The CDR3 nucleotides read TGTGCCGTTTCCGGGATCAACAATGAGCAGTTCTTC. This encodes CAVSGINNEQFF.

The table lists this clonotype with many counts. The chain recombines TRBV4-3 with TRBJ1-1; 8 bases are shared with TRBD1. The CDR3 totals 16 residues. Per the germline V gene, CDR1 is LGHNA and CDR2 is YSLEER. Trimming took 3 bases from V and 1 from J; bases not matched to a gene: 7. The CDR3 DNA reads as TGCGCCAGCAGCCATTACGTGACAGGGGAGAACACTGAAGCTTTCTTT. This encodes CASSHYVTGENTEAFF.

A few counts support this clonotype. V is TRBV12-3 or TRBV12-4 and J is TRBJ2-2; D could derive from TRBD1 or TRBD2 (5 bases each). V was shortened by 3 bases and J by 5 bases, with 10 bases between the two germline ends. The CDR3 is made up of 14 amino acids. CDR3 in DNA: TGTGCCAGCAGTTTCCCGGGACCTACCGGGGAGCTGTTTTTT. Encoded protein: CASSFPGPTGELFF.

This clonotype was picked up a small number of times. The chain uses TRBV27 and TRBJ2-7, with D possibly TRBD1 on 6 matching bases. Trimming took 3 bases from V and 3 from J, leaving 12 bases between them. The germline V gene encodes CDR1 MNHEY and CDR2 SMNVEV (reference sequence). CDR3 length: 14 amino acids. The CDR3 DNA sequence: TGTGCCAGCAGTTTCCGGGACACGGACTACGAGCAGTACTTC. It encodes CASSFRDTDYEQYF.

This clonotype was found a few times. This chain connects TRBV30 to TRBJ1-1; D unresolved. The germline gives CDR1 GTSNPN, CDR2 SVGIG (reference sequence). The V gene lost 0 bases and the J gene lost 0 bases, with 8 bases spanning the gap. The CDR3 spans 14 residues. CDR3 coding DNA: TGTGCCTGGAGTGTCGGCCAGTTGAACACTGAAGCTTTCTTT. It encodes CAWSVGQLNTEAFF.

This chain joins TRBV24-1 and TRBJ2-1, with a possible D match to TRBD1 (6 bases). The CDR3 is 11 amino acids. V lost 8 bases to trimming and J lost 5 bases, with 6 bases between them. Germline CDR1 KGHDR, CDR2 SFDVKD. This CDR3 is CATNRDNEQFF. The CDR3 DNA reads TGTGCCACCAACAGGGACAATGAGCAGTTCTTC.

This clonotype was seen many times. The V call is TRBV7-9, the J call TRBJ1-5, with D tentatively TRBD1 (6 bases). The CDR3 totals 16 residues. CDR1 is SEHNR and CDR2 is FQNEAQ in the germline V gene (reference sequence). Trimming took off 1 base at V and 2 bases at J, with 12 bases between the two ends. The CDR3 sequence is CASSLGDIQGNQPQHF. As DNA, the CDR3 is TGTGCCAGCAGCTTAGGGGACATTCAGGGCAATCAGCCCCAGCATTTT.

This clonotype has a handful of counts. The chain combines TRBV12-3 or TRBV12-4 with TRBJ2-2; D might be TRBD1 (5 bases). Deletions cut 1 base from V and 6 bases from J, with 9 bases between. CDR3 length equals 14 residues. The CDR3 loop is CASSLVGVAGELFF. DNA of the CDR3: TGTGCCAGCAGTTTAGTAGGGGTCGCCGGGGAGCTGTTTTTT.

Comments on this clonotype: A read error may explain this, as a much larger clone is one base away. This chain joins TRBV7-9 and TRBJ2-1; no definite D call. The CDR3 is 15 residues long. Germline assignment: CDR1 SEHNR and CDR2 FQNEAQ (reference sequence). Written as DNA, the CDR3 is TGTGTCAGCATCGCGGAAGGGATCTCCTACAATGAGCAGTTCTTC. Its protein is CVSIAEGISYNEQFF.

This chain's CDR3 is CASSVELSAVAGVRDNEQFF. The CDR3 region has the DNA TGTGCCAGCAGCGTAGAACTCTCCGCGGTAGCGGGAGTTAGGGACAATGAGCAGTTCTTC. This sequence joins TRBV9 and TRBJ2-1; TRBD2 aligns across 9 bases. Per germline, CDR1 SGDLS and CDR2 YYNGEE. This CDR3 contains 20 residues. V was pared by 0 bases and J by 5 bases, with 18 bases of the junction left unmatched.

The chain employs TRBV27 and TRBJ2-7; weak D call: TRBD1 (6 bases). Trimming removed 6 bases at V and 3 bases at J, with 18 bases between. Looked up from germline, CDR1 is MNHEY and CDR2 is SMNVEV (reference sequence). The CDR3 spans 15 residues. The CDR3 loop reads CASSQTGTPDYEQYF. The CDR3, as DNA: TGTGCCAGCAGCCAAACCGGGACACCGGACTACGAGCAGTACTTC.

This rearrangement joins TRBV7-3 to TRBJ1-5, with a tentative D call TRBD1 (5 bases). Trimming stripped 6 bases from V and 4 bases from J, with 19 bases between. The CDR3 contains 16 residues. In germline, CDR1 is SGHTA, CDR2 FQGTGA. CDR3 sequence: CASSRTGTQLNQPQHF. The CDR3 DNA is TGTGCCAGCAGTCGAACCGGGACGCAACTAAATCAGCCCCAGCATTTT. Complete variable domain (other parts from reference TRBV7-3 and TRBJ1-5): GAGVSQTPSNKVTEKGKYVELRCDPISGHTALYWYRQSLGQGPEFLIYFQGTGAADDSGLPNDRFFAVRPEGSVSTLKIQRTERGDSAVYLCASSRTGTQLNQPQHFGDGTRLSIL.

This clonotype turned up a few times. The chain links TRBV12-3 or TRBV12-4 to TRBJ2-1, with D hard to call. There are 11 residues in the CDR3. The V gene lost 5 bases and the J gene lost 9 bases, with 8 bases spanning the gap. The CDR3 loop is CASSPGLEQFF. DNA for the CDR3: TGTGCCAGCAGTCCCGGCCTTGAGCAGTTCTTC.

The chain couples TRBV10-3 to TRBJ1-6, with 8 bases matching TRBD1. Germline V gene lookup returns CDR1 ENHRY and CDR2 SYGVKD. This CDR3 region has 13 residues. V lost 6 bases and J lost 8; bases outside the gene matches: 3. This CDR3 reads CAIRDREDSPLHF. The CDR3, as DNA: TGTGCCATCAGGGACAGGGAGGATTCACCCCTCCACTTT.

The chain couples TRBV12-3 or TRBV12-4 to TRBJ1-2, with unresolved D. The CDR3 length is 13 residues. Trimming removed 1 base from V and 8 bases from J, with 11 bases in between. The CDR3 DNA is TGTGCCAGCAGTTTAGGGCCGGACGACGGCTACACCTTC. Its protein product is CASSLGPDDGYTF.

The rearrangement links TRBV6-2 or TRBV6-3 to TRBJ2-7; 9 bases line up with TRBD2. This CDR3 comprises 15 residues. Germline lookup yields CDR1 MNHEY and CDR2 SVGEGT. The V segment lost 6 bases and the J segment 2 bases; nucleotides outside the gene matches: 8. The CDR3 DNA sequence: TGTGCCAGCAGGCGACTAGCGGATTCCGCCTACGAGCAGTACTTC. Its protein product is CASRRLADSAYEQYF.

A few counts support this clonotype. The chain couples TRBV11-2 to TRBJ2-5; 12 nucleotides align to TRBD2. V trimming: 5 bases; J trimming: 13 bases; junction bases outside the gene matches: 11. The germline gives CDR1 SGHAT, CDR2 FQNNGV. This CDR3 is built from 14 residues. CDR3: CASSRGTSGGQGYF. CDR3 nucleotide sequence: TGTGCCAGCAGCAGGGGCACTAGCGGGGGGCAGGGGTACTTC.

There are a few counts of this clonotype. The rearrangement joins TRBV7-9 to TRBJ1-2; D perhaps matches TRBD1 (6 bases). Deletions cut 5 bases from V and 7 bases from J, with 20 bases between. Germline values: CDR1 SEHNR, CDR2 FQNEAQ (reference sequence). This CDR3 has 15 amino acids. The CDR3 spells CASSPPTGESGGYTF. For the CDR3, the DNA is TGTGCCAGCAGCCCCCCGACAGGAGAGTCGGGTGGCTACACCTTC.